This entry lists 9 T cell receptor beta chains sequenced from one sample in a study of blood T cell repertoires in COVID-19. Data came from immunoSEQ multiplex PCR; TCRdb stores just in-frame clones and leaves some out. Of 95,000 to 100,000 clones listed, approximately 87% are singletons. Material: peripheral blood. These receptor sequences come from a woman younger than 45 with acute or convalescent COVID-19.

The chain is built from TRBV6-4 and TRBJ1-1; tentative D call: TRBD1 (6 bases). Deletions cut 4 bases from V and 8 bases from J, with 14 bases between. Germline-derived CDR1 and CDR2 are MRHNA and SNTAGT. The CDR3 contains 13 residues. In DNA, the CDR3 is TGTGCCAGCAGTGTGGAGACAGGCCCCGAAGCTTTCTTT. Encoded protein: CASSVETGPEAFF.

The rearrangement links TRBV18 to TRBJ1-1, with 8 bases aligning to TRBD1. The ends lost 4 bases at V and 1 base at J; junction bases unmatched: 5. The CDR3 has 15 residues. Germline CDR1 is KGHSH and CDR2 is LQKENI. CDR3 in DNA: TGTGCCAGCTCACGGTCGACAGGGGAGAACACTGAAGCTTTCTTT. Its translation is CASSRSTGENTEAFF. Based on the CDR3 plus reference TRBV18 and TRBJ1-1, the full variable domain is NAGVMQNPRHLVRRRGQEARLRCSPMKGHSHVYWYRQLPEEGLKFMVYLQKENIIDESGMPKERFSAEFPKEGPSILRIQQVVRGDSAAYFCASSRSTGENTEAFFGQGTRLTVV.

The V call is TRBV14, the J call TRBJ2-3; TRBD1 matches at 10 bases. The CDR3 extends over 14 amino acids. From germline, CDR1 is SGHDN and CDR2 FVKESK. V gave up 4 bases and J gave up 6 bases; unmatched junction bases: 4. DNA for the CDR3: TGTGCCAGCAGCCCCGGGACAGGGGTGGATACGCAGTATTTT. Protein sequence: CASSPGTGVDTQYF.

The CDR3 DNA reads as TGTGCCAGCAGAATCCACGGGACAGGGAATGGCTACACCTTC. It specifies CASRIHGTGNGYTF. The V call is TRBV7-2, the J call TRBJ1-2, with 9 bases identical to TRBD1. Trimming cost V 6 bases and J 6 bases; bases outside gene matches: 8. CDR1 is SGHTA, CDR2 FQGNSA, per germline. This CDR3 comprises 14 residues.

This chain links TRBV7-2 with TRBJ2-7, with D possibly being TRBD1 (6 bases). The V gene lost 5 bases and the J gene lost 6 bases, with 11 bases spanning the gap. The CDR3 loop spans 12 amino acids. The germline V gene has CDR1 SGHTA and CDR2 FQGNSA. This CDR3 is CASSPQGGEQYF. CDR3 coding DNA: TGTGCCAGCAGCCCCCAAGGGGGCGAGCAGTACTTC. The variable domain in full, with the rest retrieved from reference TRBV7-2 and TRBJ2-7, is GAGVSQSPSNKVTEKGKDVELRCDPISGHTALYWYRQSLGQGLEFLIYFQGNSAPDKSGLPSDRFSAERTGGSVSTLTIQRTQQEDSAVYLCASSPQGGEQYFGPGTRLTVT.

The V call is TRBV10-3, the J call TRBJ2-1; TRBD1 matches 9 bases. CDR3 length equals 14 residues. Per the germline V gene, CDR1 is ENHRY and CDR2 is SYGVKD. The junction had 5 bases not matched to a gene; V was cut back by 5 bases and J by 6 bases. CDR3 nucleotides: TGTGCCATCAGTCCCGGGACAGGGACCAATGAGCAGTTCTTC. This codes for CAISPGTGTNEQFF.

V gene TRBV4-1 combines with J gene TRBJ1-4, with D possibly TRBD1 on 5 matching bases. The CDR3 spans 14 residues. The germline CDR1 and CDR2 sequences are MGHRA and YSYEKL. V dropped 4 bases and J dropped 10 bases, with 16 bases sitting between them. The DNA for the CDR3 is TGCGCCAGCAGCCCCGACAGCCCTTGGGGAAAACTGTTTTTT. Protein sequence: CASSPDSPWGKLFF.

Here the CDR3 reads CASSLSGIGNEQFF. The CDR3 DNA reads as TGTGCCAGCAGCTTATCGGGGATAGGTAATGAGCAGTTCTTC. The chain carries TRBV7-3 and TRBJ2-1; a possible D gene is TRBD2 (5 bases). Germline-derived CDR1 and CDR2 are SGHTA and FQGTGA. The CDR3 is 14 amino acids. The V and J ends lost 2 bases and 7 bases respectively, with 12 bases between them.

This CDR3 is CASSEAVGAGSYEQYF. The CDR3 coding sequence is TGTGCCAGCAGTGAAGCAGTGGGGGCCGGCTCCTACGAGCAGTACTTC. The genes are TRBV6-1 and TRBJ2-7, with D possibly matching TRBD1 (6 bases). The CDR3 sequence is 16 residues long. V dropped 0 bases and J dropped 0 bases, with 12 bases sitting between them. Per the germline V gene, CDR1 is MNHNS and CDR2 is SASEGT.